A single sample is the source of the 27 T cell receptor beta chains below, sequenced in a study of blood T cell repertoires in COVID-19. Measured with immunoSEQ multiplex PCR; TCRdb has only the in-frame clones, and not every one. The sample yields more than 100,000 clones, about 87% seen once. The sequencing sample was made of peripheral blood. Every receptor here comes from an older woman with acute or convalescent COVID-19.

The chain employs TRBV19 and TRBJ1-2; TRBD1 might be the D (6 bases). This CDR3 has 16 residues. The V end lost 6 bases, the J end lost 5 bases, and 22 bases lay between the germline ends. CDR1 and CDR2 from the germline V gene are LNHDA and SQIVND (reference sequence). The CDR3 spells CASSTVTGPPFYGYTF. In DNA, the CDR3 is TGTGCCAGTAGCACCGTTACAGGGCCTCCTTTTTATGGCTACACCTTC. The full variable domain, rest sourced from reference TRBV19 and TRBJ1-2, is DGGITQSPKYLFRKEGQNVTLSCEQNLNHDAMYWYRQDPGQGLRLIYYSQIVNDFQKGDIAEGYSVSREKKESFPLTVTSAQKNPTAFYLCASSTVTGPPFYGYTFGSGTRLTVV.

The chain is built from TRBV28 and TRBJ1-5; TRBD1 agrees at 10 bases. Losses at the gene ends were 7 bases for V and 2 bases for J; bases not matched to a gene: 8. Germline lookup yields CDR1 MDHEN and CDR2 SYDVKM. The CDR3 has 16 residues. The DNA of the CDR3 is TGTGCCAGCACGGGATTCGGACAGGGGGGCAATCAGCCCCAGCATTTT. Amino acid sequence: CASTGFGQGGNQPQHF.

This chain uses TRBV6-5 with TRBJ1-3; 7 nucleotides align to TRBD1. Unmatched junction bases numbered 10, after V lost 6 bases and J lost 5 bases. This CDR3 comprises 15 residues. Germline CDR1 reads MNHEY; CDR2 reads SVGAGI. In DNA form, the CDR3 reads TGTGCCAGCAGCTTAAGGGAACAGGGGAGAAACACCATATATTTT. Its protein is CASSLREQGRNTIYF.

The V and J genes are TRBV27 and TRBJ1-5; tentative D call: TRBD1 (6 bases). CDR3 length equals 14 residues. Trimming took off 6 bases at V and 4 bases at J, with 13 bases between the two ends. In germline, CDR1 is MNHEY, CDR2 SMNVEV (reference sequence). The chain's CDR3 is CASSSGQWNQPQHF. The CDR3 region has the DNA TGTGCCAGCAGCTCTGGACAGTGGAATCAGCCCCAGCATTTT.

V and J are TRBV11-1 and TRBJ2-1, with D unclear. This CDR3 has 12 residues. Trimming took off 1 base at V and 7 bases at J, with 5 bases between the two ends. Per the germline V gene, CDR1 is SGHAT and CDR2 is FQDESV (reference sequence). The CDR3 DNA reads TGTGCCAGCAGCTTAGGAGATAATGAGCAGTTCTTC. This gives the protein CASSLGDNEQFF.

The V and J genes are TRBV19 and TRBJ1-4; D may be TRBD1 (5 bases). From germline, CDR1 is LNHDA and CDR2 SQIVND (reference sequence). V lost 5 bases, J lost 7 bases, and 17 bases lay in between. The CDR3 is made up of 15 amino acids. CDR3 protein: CASSPRRGDGEKLFF. CDR3 nucleotides: TGTGCCAGTAGTCCCAGACGGGGGGACGGTGAAAAACTGTTTTTT.

The chain joins TRBV30 to TRBJ1-1; D gene uncertain. The CDR3 has 13 residues. Trimming removed 2 bases from V and 0 bases from J, with 7 bases in between. The germline V gene encodes CDR1 GTSNPN and CDR2 SVGIG (reference sequence). The CDR3 protein is CAWSRTVNTEAFF. The CDR3 DNA reads as TGTGCCTGGAGTCGTACAGTGAACACTGAAGCTTTCTTT. The complete variable domain, with remaining parts taken from reference TRBV30 and TRBJ1-1, reads SQTIHQWPATLVQPVGSPLSLECTVEGTSNPNLYWYRQAAGRGLQLLFYSVGIGQISSEVPQNLSASRPQDRQFILSSKKLLLSDSGFYLCAWSRTVNTEAFFGQGTRLTVV.

J is TRBJ2-2 and V is TRBV7-9; 7 bases match TRBD1. The CDR3 extends over 17 amino acids. V lost 2 bases, J lost 4 bases, and 10 bases stayed unmatched. Per the germline V gene, CDR1 is SEHNR and CDR2 is FQNEAQ (reference sequence). CDR3 loop: CASSLNNRGAGTGELFF. CDR3 DNA: TGTGCCAGCAGCTTAAACAACAGGGGCGCGGGCACCGGGGAGCTGTTTTTT.

This chain links TRBV3-1 (or the pseudogene TRBV3-2) with TRBJ1-2; 8 nucleotides line up with TRBD1. CDR1 LGHDT and CDR2 YNNKEL come from the germline V gene (reference sequence). The CDR3 runs 12 residues. V lost 5 bases and J lost 8; bases outside the gene matches: 4. CDR3 DNA: TGTGCCAGCAGCGACAGGGGTGAGGGCTACACCTTC. Translated: CASSDRGEGYTF.

This clone was counted once. The rearrangement uses TRBV11-2 and TRBJ2-7; TRBD2 matches at 10 bases. CDR3 length equals 15 residues. The V and J ends lost 1 base and 6 bases, in that order; junction bases with no gene match: 6. Germline CDR1 and CDR2: SGHAT and FQNNGV. The CDR3 here is CASSLVGTSVSEQYV. CDR3 coding DNA: TGTGCCAGCAGCTTAGTTGGGACTAGCGTATCCGAGCAGTACGTC.

The gene calls are TRBV19 and TRBJ1-6, with a weak D call TRBD1 (6 bases). CDR3 length: 16 residues. Germline V gives CDR1 LNHDA, CDR2 SQIVND (reference sequence). V was clipped by 5 bases and J by 5 bases, with 16 bases between them. The CDR3 reads CASSSPGGLDNSPLHF. The CDR3 DNA follows: TGTGCCAGTAGTTCCCCCGGGGGGCTGGATAATTCACCCCTCCACTTT.

The rearrangement uses TRBV6-4 and TRBJ2-1; 9 bases line up with TRBD2. This CDR3 is 15 amino acids long. V gave up 0 bases and J gave up 9 bases; unmatched junction bases: 6. Germline CDR1 reads MRHNA; CDR2 reads SNTAGT. The CDR3 nucleotides read TGTGCCAGCAGTGACTCCGCGGGAGGGCCCTTTGAGCAGTTCTTC. The encoded protein is CASSDSAGGPFEQFF.

This clone was counted between two and nine times. The chain uses TRBV18 and TRBJ1-2; D not resolved. The CDR3 covers 12 residues. Germline CDR1 KGHSH, CDR2 LQKENI. Trimming took off 4 bases at V and 6 bases at J, with 9 bases between the two ends. The CDR3: CASSRDTDGYTF. CDR3 DNA sequence: TGTGCCAGCTCACGAGACACCGATGGCTACACCTTC.

The chain links TRBV28 to TRBJ1-5; 9 bases match TRBD1. Germline loops: CDR1 MDHEN, CDR2 SYDVKM. This CDR3 spans 16 amino acids. Trimming took 5 bases from V and 2 from J; bases not matched to a gene: 7. CDR3 nucleotides: TGTGCCAGCAGTCCGACGACAGGGGGGGGCAATCAGCCCCAGCATTTT. Residues: CASSPTTGGGNQPQHF.

V is TRBV12-3 or TRBV12-4 and J is TRBJ2-1; TRBD1 might be the D (6 bases). This CDR3 is built from 13 residues. V was trimmed by 1 base and J by 7 bases, leaving 8 bases between them. The CDR3 DNA reads as TGTGCCAGCAGTTTAGACAGGGTGAATGAGCAGTTCTTC. Amino acids: CASSLDRVNEQFF.

The chain employs TRBV3-1 (or the pseudogene TRBV3-2) and TRBJ2-2, with 7 bases aligning to TRBD2. CDR3 length equals 15 residues. V shed 4 bases, J shed 9 bases, and the junction held 11 bases outside the gene matches. Germline-derived CDR1 and CDR2 are LGHDT and YNNKEL (reference sequence). The CDR3 DNA reads TGTGCCAGCAGCCCCTTAGGGGCGGGAGAGAGGGAGCTGTTTTTT. Translating gives CASSPLGAGERELFF.

The chain couples TRBV9 to TRBJ1-3; D unresolved. The germline V gene has CDR1 SGDLS and CDR2 YYNGEE. The ends were cut back, 4 bases at V and 1 base at J, with 18 bases in the middle. The CDR3 loop spans 17 amino acids. Here the CDR3 reads CASSSSYSPASGNTIYF. In DNA form, the CDR3 reads TGTGCCAGCAGCTCTTCCTACTCGCCCGCTTCTGGAAACACCATATATTTT.

J is TRBJ1-2 and V is TRBV20-1, with a tentative D call TRBD1 (6 bases). The germline V and J ends were trimmed by 3 bases and 7 bases, with 18 bases remaining between them. There are 14 residues in the CDR3. Germline CDR1 and CDR2: DFQATT and SNEGSKA (reference sequence). This CDR3 reads CSASALGGLGGYTF. The CDR3 DNA reads as TGCAGTGCTAGTGCCCTCGGGGGGCTCGGTGGCTACACCTTC.

The CDR3 protein is CASSPGQGSTDTQYF. DNA of the CDR3: TGCGCCAGCAGCCCGGGACAGGGTAGCACAGATACGCAGTATTTT. The rearrangement uses TRBV5-1 and TRBJ2-3; TRBD1 matches at 9 bases. The length of the CDR3 is 15 residues. The germline gives CDR1 SGHRS, CDR2 YFSETQ. Trimming at V came to 4 bases and at J to 0 bases, leaving 3 bases not matched to a gene.

This chain connects TRBV6-5 to TRBJ1-2, with D possibly TRBD1 on 5 matching bases. Trimming left V 2 bases short and J 7 bases short, with 5 bases between. The length of the CDR3 is 11 residues. Per germline, CDR1 MNHEY and CDR2 SVGAGI. The CDR3 DNA sequence: TGTGCCAGCAGTTACAGGGGTGGCTACACCTTC. Translation: CASSYRGGYTF.

This clone was detected only once. This chain joins TRBV5-1 and TRBJ1-4; D remains ambiguous. Germline V gives CDR1 SGHRS, CDR2 YFSETQ. V lost 0 bases to trimming and J lost 4 bases, with 10 bases between them. The CDR3 spans 15 residues. The CDR3 sequence: CASSLGSGVNEKLFF. The CDR3 DNA reads as TGCGCCAGCAGCTTGGGTTCCGGGGTTAATGAAAAACTGTTTTTT.

This chain connects TRBV5-5 to TRBJ2-5; D call uncertain. CDR3 length equals 11 residues. Germline CDR1 and CDR2: SGHKS and YYEKEE (reference sequence). V was pared by 3 bases and J by 2 bases, with 2 bases between. The CDR3 here is CASSSQETQYF. The CDR3 region has the DNA TGTGCCAGCAGCTCACAAGAGACCCAGTACTTC. The variable domain in full, with the rest retrieved from reference TRBV5-5 and TRBJ2-5, is DAGVTQSPTHLIKTRGQQVTLRCSPISGHKSVSWYQQVLGQGPQFIFQYYEKEERGRGNFPDRFSARQFPNYSSELNVNALLLGDSALYLCASSSQETQYFGPGTRLLVL.

This chain links TRBV24-1 with TRBJ2-2; D is unresolved. Trimming removed 4 bases from V and 1 base from J, with 3 bases in between. The germline gives CDR1 KGHDR, CDR2 SFDVKD. This CDR3 is 13 amino acids long. In DNA, the CDR3 is TGTGCCACCAGTGACCAGAACACCGGGGAGCTGTTTTTT. It is translated as CATSDQNTGELFF.

The chain links TRBV6-5 to TRBJ2-3; 9 nucleotides match TRBD2. Germline CDR1 and CDR2: MNHEY and SVGAGI. Trimming removed 6 bases from V and 5 bases from J; junction bases left unmatched: 6. CDR3 size: 14 residues. CDR3 DNA sequence: TGTGCCAGCAGATTAGCGGGAGCCATAGATACGCAGTATTTT. It specifies CASRLAGAIDTQYF.

This chain links TRBV10-2 with TRBJ2-7; 11 positions match TRBD2. In germline, CDR1 is WSHSY, CDR2 SAAADI. This CDR3 comprises 15 residues. V was clipped by 6 bases and J by 3 bases; unmatched bases: 7. CDR3 DNA sequence: TGCGCCAGCAGCCTAGCGGGAGGTAGTGGCTACGAGCAGTACGTC. Amino acid sequence: CASSLAGGSGYEQYV.

This sequence joins TRBV9 and TRBJ2-5; 7 bases align to TRBD1. Germline assignment: CDR1 SGDLS and CDR2 YYNGEE. The V and J ends lost 3 bases and 5 bases, in that order; junction bases with no gene match: 4. The CDR3 runs 13 residues. The CDR3: CASSGGQRETQYF. In DNA form, the CDR3 reads TGTGCCAGCAGCGGGGGACAGAGGGAGACCCAGTACTTC.

The J gene is TRBJ2-1, the V gene TRBV30, with 8 bases lining up with TRBD2. The CDR3 has 15 residues. V shed 3 bases, J shed 2 bases, and the junction held 6 bases outside the gene matches. Germline CDR1 GTSNPN, CDR2 SVGIG (reference sequence). This CDR3 is CAWSVAGLPYNEQFF. Written as DNA, the CDR3 is TGTGCCTGGAGCGTAGCGGGACTACCCTACAATGAGCAGTTCTTC. Full variable domain (outside the CDR3, taken from reference TRBV30 and TRBJ2-1): SQTIHQWPATLVQPVGSPLSLECTVEGTSNPNLYWYRQAAGRGLQLLFYSVGIGQISSEVPQNLSASRPQDRQFILSSKKLLLSDSGFYLCAWSVAGLPYNEQFFGPGTRLTVL.